The sequence of this T cell receptor beta chain was determined in a study of T cell responses to AZD1222 COVID-19 vaccine. Study results and limitations: Vaccine-related CD4 TCRs covered spike, predominating at 160-218 and 743-854.

Regarding this clone: Its specificity is unknown.

Sequenced by immunoSEQ multiplex PCR; TCRdb stores in-frame clones only, minus some. The profile shows approximately 160,000 clones, just over 90% of them singletons. Sequenced material: peripheral blood, taken 28 days after the second AZD1222 dose. This TCR was recovered from an adult who received the AZD1222 COVID-19 vaccine.

The DNA of the CDR3 is TGTGCCAGCCGGTCGGGACAGTTTGCAACTAATGAAAAACTGTTTTTT. It specifies CASRSGQFATNEKLFF. The rearrangement links TRBV2 to TRBJ1-4; 7 bases map to TRBD1. J was trimmed by 0 bases and V by 8 bases; bases with no gene match: 9. Germline lookup yields CDR1 SNHLY and CDR2 FYNNEI. CDR3 length: 16 residues.